These 18 T cell receptor beta chains share one sample of origin, sequenced in a study of cytomegalovirus exposure and HLA in healthy donors (dated by TCRdb to about 2017). Receptor amplification or capture employed the immunoSEQ multiplex PCR assay. A mixture of 60 forward primers for TCR Vbeta segments and 13 reverse primers for TCR Jbeta segments was used in the multiplex PCR. Not all clones reach the TCRdb copy of this immuneACCESS table, which keeps in-frame sequences only. Checked studies attribute under half of the gap to unresolved V genes and leave the rest unexplained. The sample table shows around 150,000 clones, and roughly 80% are seen once. In total, the top ten clones hold around 2% of the sample. The sample comprised PBMCs. Every receptor here comes from a female donor in good health and CMV-seronegative.

The V and J genes are TRBV11-3 and TRBJ2-1; D ambiguous. Between the trimmed V and J ends, which lost 3 bases and 5 bases, there was a span of 8 bases. Germline V CDR1 and CDR2: SGHNT, YENEEA. The CDR3 spans 13 residues. The CDR3 region is CASSFSRNNEQFF. The DNA of the CDR3 is TGTGCCAGCAGCTTTTCCAGAAACAATGAGCAGTTCTTC.

This clone appeared once. The chain employs TRBV27 and TRBJ2-3; TRBD2 might be the D (6 bases). The V gene lost 2 bases and the J gene lost 6 bases, with 18 bases spanning the gap. This CDR3 has 16 residues. CDR1 and CDR2 (germline): MNHEY, SMNVEV (reference sequence). The CDR3 region has the DNA TGTGCCAGCAGTTTACTCGGAGGGATGGGGAGTGATACGCAGTATTTT. Translated: CASSLLGGMGSDTQYF.

CDR3 nucleotides: TGTGCCACCGCGGACAGGGGGCATGGCTACACCTTC. Amino acids: CATADRGHGYTF. This chain links TRBV2 with TRBJ1-2; 11 nucleotides align to TRBD1. V shed 10 bases and J 6 bases; nucleotides not matched to a gene: 4. CDR1 SNHLY and CDR2 FYNNEI come from the germline V gene. CDR3 length equals 12 residues.

The rearrangement uses TRBV15 and TRBJ1-1; D uncertain. The germline CDR1 and CDR2 sequences are LNHNV and YYDKDF (reference sequence). V was trimmed by 9 bases and J by 1 base, leaving 12 bases between them. The CDR3 runs to 13 residues. The CDR3 reads CATTYDANTEAFF. The CDR3 nucleotides are TGTGCCACGACTTATGACGCGAACACTGAAGCTTTCTTT.

The chain joins TRBV19 to TRBJ1-1; D might be TRBD1 (6 bases). The CDR3 loop spans 12 amino acids. Germline loops: CDR1 LNHDA, CDR2 SQIVND (reference sequence). V shed 6 bases and J shed 4 bases, with 9 bases lying between them. The CDR3 region is CASRAGVTEAFF. The CDR3 DNA reads as TGTGCCAGTAGGGCAGGGGTCACTGAAGCTTTCTTT.

The gene calls are TRBV27 and TRBJ1-2; D is uncertain. The CDR3 is 16 amino acids. Deletions cut 6 bases from V and 5 bases from J, with 22 bases between. Germline loops: CDR1 MNHEY, CDR2 SMNVEV (reference sequence). CDR3 coding DNA: TGTGCCAGCAGACGAAAACAACCAGACTTACTGTATGGCTACACCTTC. Its protein product is CASRRKQPDLLYGYTF.

This rearrangement joins TRBV29-1 to TRBJ2-3; D is unclear. Trimming cost V 8 bases and J 2 bases, with 11 bases left between them. The CDR3 runs 12 residues. Germline CDR1 reads SQVTM; CDR2 reads ANQGSEA. CDR3 in amino acids: CSPTAPTDTQYF. The CDR3 DNA is TGCAGCCCTACCGCGCCCACAGATACGCAGTATTTT.

The chain is built from TRBV5-1 and TRBJ2-1, with 8 bases lining up with TRBD2. The CDR3 contains 17 residues. The V segment lost 3 bases and the J segment 7 bases; nucleotides outside the gene matches: 15. Germline V gives CDR1 SGHRS, CDR2 YFSETQ. The DNA of the CDR3 is TGCGCCAGCAGCTCGGGGATCAGGGTAGCGGGGTCTAATGAGCAGTTCTTC. The encoded protein is CASSSGIRVAGSNEQFF.

The rearrangement links TRBV5-6 to TRBJ1-2; TRBD1 matches 9 bases. The CDR3 runs to 17 residues. V dropped 0 bases and J dropped 0; count of bases not matched to a gene: 6. CDR1 and CDR2 from the germline V gene are SGHDT and YYEEEE. This CDR3 reads CASSLGADRGTNYGYTF. The CDR3 bases are TGTGCCAGCAGCTTGGGGGCGGACAGGGGAACTAACTATGGCTACACCTTC.

This clone has a handful of counts. The chain links TRBV5-1 to TRBJ2-5; weak D call: TRBD2 (6 bases). Trimming stripped 2 bases from V and 4 bases from J, with 12 bases between. The germline CDR1 and CDR2 sequences are SGHRS and YFSETQ. The CDR3 is 14 amino acids. CDR3 residues: CASSFPSVGETQYF. In nucleotides, the CDR3 is TGCGCCAGCAGCTTTCCTAGCGTTGGAGAGACCCAGTACTTC.

V gene TRBV9 combines with J gene TRBJ2-7, with 9 positions matching TRBD1. This CDR3 contains 15 residues. Germline values: CDR1 SGDLS, CDR2 YYNGEE. Trimming at V came to 0 bases and at J to 2 bases, leaving 3 bases not matched to a gene. The CDR3 region has the DNA TGTGCCAGCAGCGTAGTGGGGACAGGGACCTACGAGCAGTACTTC. Protein: CASSVVGTGTYEQYF.

The chain combines TRBV7-3 with TRBJ2-1, with 11 nucleotides matching TRBD1. The CDR3 runs 15 residues. The V gene end was trimmed by 4 bases and the J gene end by 4 bases; junction bases not matched to a gene: 3. CDR1 SGHTA and CDR2 FQGTGA come from the germline V gene. Here the CDR3 DNA reads TGTGCCAGCAGCTCGGACAGGGGGCATTACAATGAGCAGTTCTTC. It specifies CASSSDRGHYNEQFF.

The CDR3 DNA follows: TGTGCCAGCAGCGCCGCTCCGGAAGGCCGAGGTTCACCCCTCCACTTT. This gives the protein CASSAAPEGRGSPLHF. The chain combines TRBV9 with TRBJ1-6; D call uncertain. Trimming stripped 3 bases from V and 9 bases from J, with 19 bases between. Germline loops: CDR1 SGDLS, CDR2 YYNGEE. The CDR3 contains 16 residues.

A single count supports this clone. The chain couples TRBV6-5 to TRBJ1-6, with D perhaps TRBD1 (6 bases). The V and J ends lost 0 bases and 7 bases respectively, with 13 bases between them. Germline V gives CDR1 MNHEY, CDR2 SVGAGI. CDR3 length equals 16 residues. This CDR3 reads CASSYSGGAGNSPLHF. The CDR3 nucleotides are TGTGCCAGCAGTTACTCCGGGGGGGCTGGAAATTCACCCCTCCACTTT.

The chain recombines TRBV6-4 with TRBJ2-1; 12 nucleotides line up with TRBD1. Germline V lookup: CDR1 MRHNA, CDR2 SNTAGT. V was clipped by 0 bases and J by 10 bases; unmatched bases: 4. This CDR3 comprises 15 residues. The CDR3 DNA follows: TGTGCCAGCAGTGACTCGGGACAGGGGGCGAGGGAGCAGTTCTTC. Translated: CASSDSGQGAREQFF.

This chain connects TRBV5-4 to TRBJ2-7, with 8 positions matching TRBD2. Germline CDR1 is SGHNT and CDR2 is YYREEE (reference sequence). This CDR3 comprises 14 residues. V shed 0 bases and J 4 bases; nucleotides not matched to a gene: 3. CDR3 nucleotide sequence: TGTGCCAGCAGCTTGGACGGGAGGGGGTACGAGCAGTACTTC. It is translated as CASSLDGRGYEQYF.

J is TRBJ1-5 and V is TRBV6-1, with TRBD1 as a possible D gene (5 bases). The germline V and J ends were trimmed by 11 bases and 2 bases, with 16 bases remaining between them. The CDR3 covers 14 residues. Germline V gene data show CDR1 as MNHNS and CDR2 as SASEGT. Here the CDR3 DNA reads TGTGCCGGGGGACTGCCGGGGGGCAATCAGCCCCAGCATTTT. Its translation: CAGGLPGGNQPQHF.

This clone was counted a few times. The chain has TRBV25-1 and TRBJ2-7; 7 nucleotides agree with TRBD2. This CDR3 comprises 15 residues. The germline gives CDR1 MGHDK, CDR2 SYGVNS. With V trimmed by 2 bases and J by 6 bases, 10 bases remained unmatched. This CDR3 reads CASSEPPNGGGEQYF. The CDR3 region has the DNA TGTGCCAGCAGTGAACCCCCAAATGGGGGGGGCGAGCAGTACTTC.